Following are 17 T cell receptor beta chains from one sample sequenced in a study of PD-1 blockade in classical Hodgkin lymphoma. Method: immunoSEQ multiplex PCR; TCRdb's copy keeps in-frame clones and lacks some. The sample includes 55,000 to 80,000 clones, just over 90% of them seen just once. All trial patients relapsed after autologous stem cell transplantation. The sample was peripheral blood mononuclear cells (PBMCs), taken at baseline. Every receptor here comes from a human donor with classical Hodgkin lymphoma.

This chain joins TRBV6-5 and TRBJ2-7; a possible D gene is TRBD1 (6 bases). The germline V gene encodes CDR1 MNHEY and CDR2 SVGAGI. The CDR3 has 15 amino acids. V lost 0 bases and J lost 2, with 11 bases in between. The chain's CDR3 is CASSYSRGWTYEQYF. DNA of the CDR3: TGTGCCAGCAGTTACTCAAGGGGGTGGACCTACGAGCAGTACTTC.

This chain uses TRBV19 with TRBJ1-2; D is undetermined. Trimming left V 3 bases short and J 5 bases short, with 19 bases between. The CDR3 covers 16 residues. Per germline, CDR1 LNHDA and CDR2 SQIVND (reference sequence). The CDR3 sequence is CASSIELDTIPYGYTF. The CDR3 DNA follows: TGTGCCAGTAGTATCGAACTCGATACTATACCTTATGGCTACACCTTC.

This sequence joins TRBV18 and TRBJ2-2; D remains ambiguous. V was trimmed by 8 bases and J by 10 bases, leaving 11 bases between them. This CDR3 region has 11 residues. The germline V gene has CDR1 KGHSH and CDR2 LQKENI. For the CDR3, the DNA is TGTGCCAGCAGGGTTTCGGTGGAGCTGTTTTTT. Its protein product is CASRVSVELFF.

The V and J genes are TRBV9 and TRBJ2-7; the D is unclear. The CDR3 extends over 14 amino acids. Germline CDR1 SGDLS, CDR2 YYNGEE. Trimming took off 3 bases at V and 7 bases at J, with 17 bases between the two ends. CDR3 amino acids: CASSARASDGEQYF. The CDR3 region has the DNA TGTGCCAGCAGCGCCCGGGCCTCCGATGGGGAGCAGTACTTC.

This clone was picked up one time. The V call is TRBV9, the J call TRBJ2-4; the match to TRBD2 covers 13 bases. The germline CDR1 and CDR2 sequences are SGDLS and YYNGEE. With V trimmed by 3 bases and J by 7 bases, 16 bases remained unmatched. The CDR3 consists of 19 residues. CDR3 loop: CASSGPTMPGLAGFNIQYF. CDR3 bases: TGTGCCAGCAGCGGGCCTACTATGCCGGGACTAGCGGGGTTTAACATTCAGTACTTC.

The rearrangement links TRBV6-1 to TRBJ1-2; D ambiguous. This CDR3 is built from 14 residues. The ends were cut back, 4 bases at V and 1 base at J, with 10 bases in the middle. Germline V gene lookup returns CDR1 MNHNS and CDR2 SASEGT. Here the CDR3 DNA reads TGTGCCAGCAGTGTCTCGGCCGTTAACTATGGCTACACCTTC. Translating it yields CASSVSAVNYGYTF.

The chain recombines TRBV30 with TRBJ2-2; 9 bases fit TRBD1. Germline lookup yields CDR1 GTSNPN and CDR2 SVGIG (reference sequence). Trimming at V came to 7 bases and at J to 5 bases, leaving 8 bases not matched to a gene. CDR3 length: 14 residues. This chain's CDR3 is CAFPGQGRTGELFF. The DNA for the CDR3 is TGTGCCTTCCCGGGACAGGGAAGAACCGGGGAGCTGTTTTTT.

The chain employs TRBV2 and TRBJ2-5; D is unclear. The CDR3 spans 15 residues. In germline, CDR1 is SNHLY, CDR2 FYNNEI. V lost 0 bases and J lost 1, with 9 bases in between. In DNA, the CDR3 is TGTGCCAGCAGTGAAGCGTCAGGTTTCCAAGAGACCCAGTACTTC. This codes for CASSEASGFQETQYF.

This clone was seen more than once but under ten times. The rearrangement links TRBV19 to TRBJ1-6, with D uncertain. Trimming shortened V by 5 bases and J by 7 bases, and 12 bases separated the two germline ends. Germline CDR1 and CDR2: LNHDA and SQIVND (reference sequence). This CDR3 spans 14 amino acids. The CDR3 sequence: CASSRDFWNSPLHF. CDR3 DNA: TGTGCCAGTAGTCGCGACTTCTGGAATTCACCCCTCCACTTT. The complete variable domain, with remaining parts taken from reference TRBV19 and TRBJ1-6, reads DGGITQSPKYLFRKEGQNVTLSCEQNLNHDAMYWYRQDPGQGLRLIYYSQIVNDFQKGDIAEGYSVSREKKESFPLTVTSAQKNPTAFYLCASSRDFWNSPLHFGNGTRLTVT.

Only one count was recorded for this clone. V gene TRBV9 combines with J gene TRBJ2-7, with 9 nucleotides matching TRBD2. The CDR3 is 16 residues long. The trim removed 4 bases at V and 5 bases at J, leaving 13 bases unmatched. Germline assignment: CDR1 SGDLS and CDR2 YYNGEE. The CDR3, as DNA: TGTGCCAGCAGCCCGGACGGAACGGGACTAGCAAACGAGCAGTACTTC. Translation: CASSPDGTGLANEQYF.

The chain links TRBV2 to TRBJ2-3, with TRBD1 identical over 7 bases. Germline CDR1 and CDR2: SNHLY and FYNNEI. The CDR3 spans 15 residues. J lost 3 bases, V lost 3 bases, and 6 bases had no gene match. CDR3: CASSETGMETDTQYF. The CDR3 bases are TGTGCCAGCAGTGAGACAGGGATGGAGACAGATACGCAGTATTTT.

This sequence joins TRBV9 and TRBJ2-1; 13 bases map to TRBD2. The CDR3 is 16 amino acids. The V and J ends lost 3 bases and 7 bases, in that order; junction bases with no gene match: 7. Germline values: CDR1 SGDLS, CDR2 YYNGEE. This CDR3 reads CASSERGTSGINEQFF. Here the CDR3 DNA reads TGTGCCAGCAGCGAGAGGGGGACTAGCGGGATAAATGAGCAGTTCTTC.

The CDR3 sequence is CASSLETLYRGTNTEAFF. CDR3 DNA: TGTGCCAGCAGCTTAGAGACCCTATACCGAGGGACTAACACTGAAGCTTTCTTT. The chain has TRBV11-2 and TRBJ1-1; D possibly corresponds to TRBD1 (5 bases). There are 18 residues in the CDR3. Per the germline V gene, CDR1 is SGHAT and CDR2 is FQNNGV. Trimming removed 0 bases at V and 2 bases at J, with 19 bases between.

The gene calls are TRBV7-6 and TRBJ2-2; D not resolved. V was trimmed by 0 bases and J by 2 bases, leaving 7 bases between them. CDR1 SGHVS and CDR2 FNYEAQ come from the germline V gene. This CDR3 is 15 amino acids long. This CDR3 is CASSLAVTNTGELFF. The CDR3 DNA sequence: TGTGCCAGCAGCTTAGCGGTCACTAACACCGGGGAGCTGTTTTTT.

This sequence joins TRBV5-1 and TRBJ2-7; tentative D call: TRBD2 (6 bases). There are 17 residues in the CDR3. Germline CDR1 is SGHRS and CDR2 is YFSETQ. The V end lost 0 bases, the J end lost 2 bases, and 18 bases lay between the germline ends. CDR3 sequence (DNA): TGCGCCAGCAGCTTGGGGTGGAGGGGCGAGTGGGCCTACGAGCAGTACTTC. Translating gives CASSLGWRGEWAYEQYF.

With regard to this clone: One end of the junction fails to match germline, which may point to a read error. The chain combines TRBV29-1 with TRBJ1-2; the D gene is possibly TRBD1 (6 bases). Germline assignment: CDR1 SQVTM and CDR2 ANQGSEA. This CDR3 region has 13 residues. The CDR3 DNA follows: TGCAGCGTCGAAGGGGGTCCTCTCTATGGCTACACCTTC. It specifies CSVEGGPLYGYTF.

This chain links TRBV11-1 with TRBJ1-1; tentative D call: TRBD1 (6 bases). This CDR3 has 14 residues. Looked up from germline, CDR1 is SGHAT and CDR2 is FQDESV (reference sequence). Trimming removed 3 bases from V and 4 bases from J, with 12 bases in between. CDR3 in DNA: TGTGCCAGCAGCTTTAGACAGGTCGGCACTGAAGCTTTCTTT. Translating gives CASSFRQVGTEAFF.